This TCR beta chain emerged from a study of regulatory T cells in long-lasting Graves disease (dated by TCRdb to the early 2020s). At the level of the whole study: Patients with newly diagnosed Graves' disease had been on antithyroid drugs for under 3 months. A total of around 35 samples underwent TCR sequencing: around 13 from persistent and roughly 20 from newly diagnosed Graves' disease patients. The study was conducted in China and was registered as a clinical trial. Peripheral blood TCR sequencing and RNA sequencing compared persistent Graves' disease patients with newly diagnosed Graves' disease patients.

With regard to this clonotype: There is no known antigen for this receptor. No clone much larger than this one lies a single base away; base qualities are absent.

The time point label on this specimen signifies: newly diagnosed GD, antithyroid drugs for less than 3 months. For both TCR sequencing and RNA sequencing, RNA was extracted from PBMCs using TRIzol. The diagnosis of Graves' disease was made according to American Thyroid Association guidelines. Patients were recruited from an endocrinology department in Xi'an, China. Each patient gave approximately 8.8 milliliters of peripheral blood, collected in an EDTA anticoagulant tube. Ficoll Paque Plus density gradient separation was used to isolate PBMCs, and no additional T cell sorting was done. An Agilent 2100 Bioanalyzer and agarose gel were used to check RNA quality, while a NanoDrop 2000 measured RNA concentration. Study-wide conclusions, independent of this receptor: Compared with newly diagnosed patients, persistent Graves' disease patients had lower TCR Shannon entropy and fewer highly expanded clones, which suggests clonal expansion. Persistent patients shared more public clonotypes among themselves (around 3,000) than newly diagnosed patients did (about 970). Sequencing and analysis were restricted to the TCR beta chain. Peripheral blood alone was examined, since thyroid tissue, which constituted the primary lesion, could not be accessed. The authors noted that the small sample size was a limitation that may lower accuracy.

Libraries were prepared through multiplex PCR. For sequencing, an Illumina HiSeq 4000 was employed. To build TCR beta libraries, CDR3 regions were amplified by Arm-PCR using iRepertoire HTBI primers. Before sequencing, the PCR products underwent gel purification. The paper's data handling went like this. Gene usage analysis of CDR3 amino acid clonotypes relied on the roughly 67 TRBV and 12 to 15 TRBJ segments identified across samples. COPE and FqMerger were used to merge the filtered high-quality paired reads into contigs. Contigs were aligned with BLAST to IMGT TRBV, TRBD and TRBJ reference genes, and CDR3 was defined per IMGT. Any clonotype with a frequency above 0.1% was classified as a highly expanded clone. Shannon entropy was used to measure repertoire diversity, and the Gini coefficient was used to measure V-J evenness. Clonotypes shared by more than one individual were considered public. TCRdb itself trimmed the public reads at Q25 with fastp, ran MiXCR and retained productive beta chains. Identical CDR3 protein sequences are pooled into one entry, listed with their most common genes and DNA. For this entry, the V and J calls and clone size follow TCRdb and not the study's own pipeline. The sample table contains 360,000 or so distinct CDR3 sequences; only one count was recorded for 16% of them. 20% of the sample is in the top ten clones.

This sample also belongs to another study, concerning T cells in Graves' hyperthyroidism and ophthalmopathy. Reported in the second study: Stable Graves' hyperthyroidism was defined as the absence of progression to ophthalmopathy over 18 months of follow-up. Hyperthyroidism patients were newly diagnosed, had a disease duration of under 2 months, and were aged 18 to 65 years. The study excluded patients with uncontrolled infections, other autoimmune diseases, pregnancy or lactation. Diagnoses relied on clinical symptoms, serum thyroxine and TRAb, thyroid ultrasound and orbital computed tomography. For the first round of RT-PCR on the TCR CDR3, the HTBI primer set was used together with the Qiagen OneStep RT-PCR kit. Most expanded thyroid clonotypes (frequency above 0.001) were also found in blood, which suggests that blood repertoires may mirror thyroid immune responses. Ophthalmopathy was separated from stable hyperthyroidism by a 13 V-J signature model, with approximately 86% sensitivity and about 81% specificity obtained in cross-validation and 80%/75% obtained in testing. In validation, the model predicted progression to ophthalmopathy a median of about 5.9 months before onset, with roughly 68% sensitivity and 72.22% specificity. A discovery cohort of around 98 patients, fewer than 50 with Graves' ophthalmopathy and about 58 with stable Graves' hyperthyroidism, was used to find distinguishing TCR V-J signatures. Prospective prediction of ophthalmopathy was tested in an independent validation cohort consisting of fewer than 20 hyperthyroidism patients and around 17 patients who later progressed to ophthalmopathy. The approximately 98 discovery patients were randomly divided into training and test sets at a 7:3 ratio. The study also compared thyroid tissue and blood T-cell repertoires from five or six Graves' hyperthyroidism patients. Once sampling was done, hyperthyroidism patients were given methimazole at a starting dose of 30 mg daily, whereas ophthalmopathy patients were given high-dose intravenous methylprednisolone. The libraries were constructed in a second round of multiplex PCR and then size-selected and purified. The libraries were sequenced on an Illumina HiSeq2000 using paired-end 100 bp reads. SOAPnuke was used to process the raw data, with reads discarded if the reads contained adapters or uncalled bases, had a mean Phred below 15, or lacked an exact constant-primer or identifier match. High-quality paired reads were merged with COPE v1.2.5, and unique nucleotide sequences were defined as clonotypes. MiTCR v1.1 was used to align the clonotypes against IMGT TRBV, TRBD and TRBJ reference segments. The analysis included only V-J combinations with a frequency above 0.0001, which together covered 98% to 99.2% of the repertoires. The TCS score was defined as the ratio of F50 (clonal expansion) to E x V (chaos), calculated using BLOSUM62-based TCRdist between CDR3 peptides within each V-J. Welch's t-statistics and random forest reduced just over 500 V-J features to roughly 13, which were used in a naive Bayes classifier (R e1071). No statistical method was used to fix the sample size in advance, and group allocation was not hidden from the investigators. The paper reports TCR Vbeta CDR3 sequencing of approximately 130 peripheral blood samples: around 41 ophthalmopathy, fewer than 80 hyperthyroidism and around 17 progressor patients.

This clonotype originated in a woman in her late teens or twenties with Graves disease. Donor details come from another sample of the same person, matched by shared clones. This specimen consisted of peripheral blood mononuclear cells (PBMCs), obtained at new diagnosis, from a patient treated with antithyroid drugs.

The DNA is TGTGCCAGCACCACGGGGGCTATAAACACTGAAGCTTTCTTT. Translated, it gives CASTTGAINTEAFF. The receptor chain draws on TRBV6-1 and TRBJ1-1; tentative D gene TRBD1, with 6 bases matching. The CDR3 sequence holds 14 residues, the cysteine and phenylalanine included. Only the CDR3 DNA stays, 42 bases, in frame from base 1. The V end loses 7 bases and the J end loses 2 bases, and a stretch of 14 bases separates them. In the germline V gene, CDR1 corresponds to MNHNS and CDR2 to SASEGT.